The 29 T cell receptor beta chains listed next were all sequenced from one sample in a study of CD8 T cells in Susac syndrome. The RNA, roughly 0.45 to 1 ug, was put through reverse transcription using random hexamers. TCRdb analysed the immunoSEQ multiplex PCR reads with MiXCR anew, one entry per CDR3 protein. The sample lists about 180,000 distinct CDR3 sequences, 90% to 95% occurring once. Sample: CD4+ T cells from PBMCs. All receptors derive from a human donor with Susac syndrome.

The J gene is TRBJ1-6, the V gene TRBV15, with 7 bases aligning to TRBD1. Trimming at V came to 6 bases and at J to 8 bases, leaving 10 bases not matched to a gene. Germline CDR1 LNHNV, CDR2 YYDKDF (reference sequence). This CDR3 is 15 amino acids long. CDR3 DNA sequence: TGTGCCACCAGTCCGACAGGGAAAGGGTATTCACCCCTCCACTTT. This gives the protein CATSPTGKGYSPLHF.

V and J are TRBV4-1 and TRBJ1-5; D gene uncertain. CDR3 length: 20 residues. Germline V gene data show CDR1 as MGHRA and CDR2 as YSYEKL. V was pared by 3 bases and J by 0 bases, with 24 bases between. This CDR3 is CASSHPKGSNTVYSNQPQHF. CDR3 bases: TGCGCCAGCAGCCACCCCAAAGGATCGAACACAGTTTATAGCAATCAGCCCCAGCATTTT.

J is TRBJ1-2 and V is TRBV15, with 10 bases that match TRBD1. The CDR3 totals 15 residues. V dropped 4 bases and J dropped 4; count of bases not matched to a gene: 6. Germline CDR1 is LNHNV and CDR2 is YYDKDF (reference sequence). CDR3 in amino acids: CATSTSGTGVYGYTF. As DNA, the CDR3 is TGTGCCACCAGCACGTCCGGGACAGGGGTCTATGGCTACACCTTC.

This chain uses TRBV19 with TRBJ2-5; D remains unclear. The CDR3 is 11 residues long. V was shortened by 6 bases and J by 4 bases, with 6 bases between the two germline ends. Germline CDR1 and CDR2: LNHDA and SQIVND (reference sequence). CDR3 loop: CASRDSETQYF. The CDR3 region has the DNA TGTGCCAGTAGGGATTCAGAGACCCAGTACTTC.

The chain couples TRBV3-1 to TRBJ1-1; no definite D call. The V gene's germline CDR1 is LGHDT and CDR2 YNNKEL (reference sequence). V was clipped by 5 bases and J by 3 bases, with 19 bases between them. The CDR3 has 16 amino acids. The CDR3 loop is CASSAEVHTGDTEAFF. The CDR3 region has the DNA TGTGCCAGCAGCGCCGAAGTGCACACTGGGGACACTGAAGCTTTCTTT.

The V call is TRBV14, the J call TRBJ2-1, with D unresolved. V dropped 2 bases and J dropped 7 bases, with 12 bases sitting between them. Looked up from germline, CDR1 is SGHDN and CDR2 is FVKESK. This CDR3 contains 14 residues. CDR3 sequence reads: CASSQTGGPNEQFF. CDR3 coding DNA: TGTGCCAGCAGCCAAACCGGTGGGCCGAATGAGCAGTTCTTC. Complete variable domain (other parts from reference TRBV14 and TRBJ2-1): EAGVTQFPSHSVIEKGQTVTLRCDPISGHDNLYWYRRVMGKEIKFLLHFVKESKQDESGMPNNRFLAERTGGTYSTLKVQPAELEDSGVYFCASSQTGGPNEQFFGPGTRLTVL.

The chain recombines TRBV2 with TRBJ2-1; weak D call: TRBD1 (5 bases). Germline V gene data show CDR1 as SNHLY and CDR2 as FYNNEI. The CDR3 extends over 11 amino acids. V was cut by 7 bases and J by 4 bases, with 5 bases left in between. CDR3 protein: CASKGYNEQFF. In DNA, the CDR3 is TGTGCCAGCAAGGGGTACAATGAGCAGTTCTTC.

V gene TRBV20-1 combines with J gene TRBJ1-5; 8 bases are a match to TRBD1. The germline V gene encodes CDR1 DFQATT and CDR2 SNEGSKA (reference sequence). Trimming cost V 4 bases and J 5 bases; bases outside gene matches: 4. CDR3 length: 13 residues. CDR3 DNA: TGCAGTGCTACCGACAGGGGCCATCAGCCCCAGCATTTT. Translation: CSATDRGHQPQHF.

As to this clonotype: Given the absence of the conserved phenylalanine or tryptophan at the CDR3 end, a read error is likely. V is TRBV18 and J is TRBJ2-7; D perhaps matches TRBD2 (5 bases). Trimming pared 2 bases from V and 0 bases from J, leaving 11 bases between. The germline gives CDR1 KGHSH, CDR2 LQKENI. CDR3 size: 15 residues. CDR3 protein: CASSPSRDSSYEQYS. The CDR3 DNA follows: TGTGCCAGCTCACCATCACGGGATTCCTCCTACGAGCAGTACTCC.

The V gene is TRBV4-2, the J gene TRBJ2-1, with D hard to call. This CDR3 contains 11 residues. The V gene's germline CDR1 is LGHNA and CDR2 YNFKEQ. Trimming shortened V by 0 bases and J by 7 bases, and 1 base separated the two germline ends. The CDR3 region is CASSQENEQFF. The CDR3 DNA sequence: TGTGCCAGCAGCCAAGAAAATGAGCAGTTCTTC.

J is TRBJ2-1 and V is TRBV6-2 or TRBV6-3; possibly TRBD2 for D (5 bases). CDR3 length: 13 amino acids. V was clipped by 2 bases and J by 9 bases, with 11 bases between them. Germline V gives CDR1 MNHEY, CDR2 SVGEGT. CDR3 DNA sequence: TGTGCCAGCAGTTACAGGGCGGGTGGTGAGCAGTTCTTC. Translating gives CASSYRAGGEQFF.

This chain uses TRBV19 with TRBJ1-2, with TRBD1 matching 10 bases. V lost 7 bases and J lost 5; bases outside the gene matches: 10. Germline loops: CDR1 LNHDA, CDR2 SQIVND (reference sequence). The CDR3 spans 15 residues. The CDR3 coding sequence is TGTGCCAGTATGGCGCGGGACAGGGGAATTTATGGCTACACCTTC. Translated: CASMARDRGIYGYTF.

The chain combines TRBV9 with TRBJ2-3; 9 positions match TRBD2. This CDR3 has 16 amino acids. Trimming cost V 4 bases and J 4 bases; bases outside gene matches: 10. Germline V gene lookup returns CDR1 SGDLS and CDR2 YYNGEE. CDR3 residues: CASSSPGLASADTQYF. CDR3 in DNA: TGTGCCAGCAGCTCGCCGGGACTAGCATCCGCAGATACGCAGTATTTT.

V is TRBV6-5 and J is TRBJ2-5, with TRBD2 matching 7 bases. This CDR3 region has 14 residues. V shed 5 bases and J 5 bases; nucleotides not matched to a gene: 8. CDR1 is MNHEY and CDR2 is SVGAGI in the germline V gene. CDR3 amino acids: CASSEGGVGETQYF. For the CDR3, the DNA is TGTGCCAGCAGTGAGGGAGGGGTGGGGGAGACCCAGTACTTC.

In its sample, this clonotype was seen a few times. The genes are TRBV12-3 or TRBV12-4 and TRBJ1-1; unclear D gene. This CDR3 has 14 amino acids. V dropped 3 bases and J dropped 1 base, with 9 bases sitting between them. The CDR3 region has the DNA TGTGCCAGCAGTTTGAACGGGAAGAACACTGAAGCTTTCTTT. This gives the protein CASSLNGKNTEAFF.

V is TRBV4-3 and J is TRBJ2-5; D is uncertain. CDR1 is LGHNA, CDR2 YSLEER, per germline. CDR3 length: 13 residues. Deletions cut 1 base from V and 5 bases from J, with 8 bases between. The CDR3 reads CASSQGLWETQYF. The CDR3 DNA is TGCGCCAGCAGCCAAGGCCTCTGGGAGACCCAGTACTTC.

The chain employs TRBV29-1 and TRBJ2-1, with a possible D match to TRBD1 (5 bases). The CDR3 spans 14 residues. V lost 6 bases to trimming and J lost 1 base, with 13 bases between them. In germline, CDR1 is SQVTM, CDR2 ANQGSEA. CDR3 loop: CSVGHLLSYNEQFF. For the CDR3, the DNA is TGCAGCGTAGGACACCTCCTATCCTACAATGAGCAGTTCTTC.

CDR3 amino acids: CASSLRSYGDTQYF. In DNA form, the CDR3 reads TGTGCCAGCAGCTTACGGTCATATGGGGATACGCAGTATTTT. The V gene is TRBV7-9, the J gene TRBJ2-3; D call uncertain. This CDR3 is 14 amino acids long. Trimming shortened V by 2 bases and J by 6 bases, and 12 bases separated the two germline ends. The germline CDR1 and CDR2 sequences are SEHNR and FQNEAQ (reference sequence).

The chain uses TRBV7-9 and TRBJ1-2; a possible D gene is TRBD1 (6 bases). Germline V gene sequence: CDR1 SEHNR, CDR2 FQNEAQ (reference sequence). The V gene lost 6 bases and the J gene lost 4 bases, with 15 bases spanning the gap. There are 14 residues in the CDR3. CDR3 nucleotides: TGTGCCAGCAGAACCGGACAGCCGCCCTATGGCTACACCTTC. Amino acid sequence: CASRTGQPPYGYTF.

This chain's CDR3 is CAWSLLQGAEAFF. The CDR3 region has the DNA TGTGCCTGGAGTCTACTCCAAGGGGCTGAAGCTTTCTTT. The chain combines TRBV30 with TRBJ1-1; TRBD1 is a possible D gene (5 bases). The CDR3 has 13 residues. Germline assignment: CDR1 GTSNPN and CDR2 SVGIG (reference sequence). Deletions cut 2 bases from V and 6 bases from J, with 13 bases between.

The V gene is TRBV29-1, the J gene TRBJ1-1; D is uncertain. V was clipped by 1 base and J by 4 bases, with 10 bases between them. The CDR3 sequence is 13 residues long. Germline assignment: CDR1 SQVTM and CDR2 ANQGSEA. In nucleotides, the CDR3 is TGCAGCGTTGAAGCGGGTGCGTCCACTGAAGCTTTCTTT. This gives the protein CSVEAGASTEAFF.

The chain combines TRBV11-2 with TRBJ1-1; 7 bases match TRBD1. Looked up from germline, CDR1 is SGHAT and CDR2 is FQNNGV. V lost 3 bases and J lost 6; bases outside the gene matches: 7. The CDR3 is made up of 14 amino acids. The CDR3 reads CASSLRDRVAEAFF. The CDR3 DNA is TGTGCCAGCAGCTTGCGAGACAGGGTCGCTGAAGCTTTCTTT.

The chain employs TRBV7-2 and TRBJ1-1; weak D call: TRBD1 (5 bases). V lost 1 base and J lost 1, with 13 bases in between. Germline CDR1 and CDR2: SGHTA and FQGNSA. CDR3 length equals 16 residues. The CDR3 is CASSLEGTPGNTEAFF. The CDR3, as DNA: TGTGCCAGCAGCTTAGAGGGGACTCCGGGGAACACTGAAGCTTTCTTT.

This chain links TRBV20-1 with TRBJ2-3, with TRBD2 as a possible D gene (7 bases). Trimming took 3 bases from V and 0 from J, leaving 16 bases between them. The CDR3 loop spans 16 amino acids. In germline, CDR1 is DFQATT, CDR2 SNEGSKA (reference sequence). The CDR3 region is CSASPRGGASTDTQYF. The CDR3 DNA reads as TGCAGTGCTAGCCCAAGGGGGGGCGCTAGCACAGATACGCAGTATTTT.

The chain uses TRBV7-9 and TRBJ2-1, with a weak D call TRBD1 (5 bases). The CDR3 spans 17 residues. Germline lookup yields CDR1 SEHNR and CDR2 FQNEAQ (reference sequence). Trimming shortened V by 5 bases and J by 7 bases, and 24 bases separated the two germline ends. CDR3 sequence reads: CASSPRRQLRLTNEQFF. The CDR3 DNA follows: TGTGCCAGCAGCCCCCGCAGACAGCTTAGGCTGACAAATGAGCAGTTCTTC.

The CDR3 bases are TGTGCCAGCAGCGGACGGAGCTCCTATAATTCACCCCTCCACTTT. It codes for CASSGRSSYNSPLHF. The V and J genes are TRBV27 and TRBJ1-6; no clear D gene. From germline, CDR1 is MNHEY and CDR2 SMNVEV (reference sequence). V was cut by 6 bases and J by 0 bases, with 9 bases left in between. There are 15 residues in the CDR3.

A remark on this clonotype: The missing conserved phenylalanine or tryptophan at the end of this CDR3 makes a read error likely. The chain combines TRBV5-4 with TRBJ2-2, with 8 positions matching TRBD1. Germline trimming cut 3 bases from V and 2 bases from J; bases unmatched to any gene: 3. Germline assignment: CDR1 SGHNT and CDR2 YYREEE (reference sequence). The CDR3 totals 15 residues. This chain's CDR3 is CASSWGTGNTGELFL. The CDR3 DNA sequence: TGTGCCAGCAGCTGGGGGACAGGCAACACCGGGGAGCTGTTTCTT.

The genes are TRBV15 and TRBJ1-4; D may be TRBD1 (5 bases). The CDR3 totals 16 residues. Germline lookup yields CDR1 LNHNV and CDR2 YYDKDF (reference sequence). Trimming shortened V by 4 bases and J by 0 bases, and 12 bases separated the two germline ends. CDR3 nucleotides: TGTGCCACCAGCACCCGACTGGGGGCAACTAATGAAAAACTGTTTTTT. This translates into CATSTRLGATNEKLFF.

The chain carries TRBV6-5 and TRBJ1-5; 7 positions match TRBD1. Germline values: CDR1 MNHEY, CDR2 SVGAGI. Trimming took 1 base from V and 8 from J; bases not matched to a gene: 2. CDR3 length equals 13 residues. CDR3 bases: TGTGCCAGCAGTTACTTAACAGGGGAGCCCCAGCATTTT. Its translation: CASSYLTGEPQHF.